What follows are 20 T cell receptor beta chains derived from one specimen sequenced in a study of naive and memory T cell subsets. This sample's treatment: skin biopsy from PPD injection site in Mantoux-positive individual. An oligonucleotide containing a UMI was ligated to the 3' end of TCR cDNA. Four PCR rounds used nested alpha and beta constant region primers plus the SP2 primer. One entry per CDR3 protein results from TCRdb running MiXCR on the UMI-ligation and nested PCR reads. Of some 21,000 distinct CDR3 sequences in the sample, nearly 6% are singletons; the top ten hold about 6%. The material sequenced was skin, taken from a tuberculin skin test site. These receptors were collected from an adult in good health.

This clonotype was found many times. V usage is TRBV5-4 and J usage is TRBJ2-3, with 11 nucleotides matching TRBD1. The V and J ends lost 4 bases and 5 bases, in that order; junction bases with no gene match: 3. The CDR3 has 14 amino acids. The V gene's germline CDR1 is SGHNT and CDR2 YYREEE (reference sequence). The CDR3 nucleotides are TGTGCCAGCAGCCCGGACAGGGGGCTAGATACGCAGTATTTT. Translating gives CASSPDRGLDTQYF.

This clonotype was counted at least ten times. The rearrangement links TRBV24-1 to TRBJ2-1, with D uncertain. CDR3 length: 12 amino acids. Germline V gene sequence: CDR1 KGHDR, CDR2 SFDVKD. Trimming took 4 bases from V and 10 from J, leaving 10 bases between them. Here the CDR3 reads CATSESNSEQFF. The CDR3 DNA reads TGTGCCACCAGTGAATCCAATTCGGAGCAGTTCTTC.

This clonotype came up many times. V and J are TRBV5-1 and TRBJ2-2, with TRBD2 matching 10 bases. With 1 base clipped from V and 0 bases from J, the junction kept 3 bases outside the gene matches. This CDR3 has 17 amino acids. Germline CDR1 and CDR2: SGHRS and YFSETQ. In DNA form, the CDR3 reads TGCGCCAGCAGCTTGACTAGCGGGGTCGCGAACACCGGGGAGCTGTTTTTT. It encodes CASSLTSGVANTGELFF. The complete variable domain, with remaining parts taken from reference TRBV5-1 and TRBJ2-2, reads KAGVTQTPRYLIKTRGQQVTLSCSPISGHRSVSWYQQTPGQGLQFLFEYFSETQRNKGNFPGRFSGRQFSNSRSEMNVSTLELGDSALYLCASSLTSGVANTGELFFGEGSRLTVL.

This clonotype was seen repeatedly, ten times or more. The chain joins TRBV20-1 to TRBJ2-3, with 10 bases matching TRBD2. With V trimmed by 0 bases and J by 8 bases, 11 bases remained unmatched. The CDR3 totals 16 residues. The germline gives CDR1 DFQATT, CDR2 SNEGSKA (reference sequence). The CDR3: CSARDSWLAGASTQYF. In DNA, the CDR3 is TGCAGTGCTAGAGATTCATGGCTAGCGGGAGCGAGTACGCAGTATTTT.

In this sample, this clonotype turned up many times. The chain carries TRBV4-3 and TRBJ2-1, with TRBD2 matching over 11 bases. Germline V gives CDR1 LGHNA, CDR2 YSLEER. This CDR3 spans 17 amino acids. V gave up 2 bases and J gave up 4 bases; unmatched junction bases: 7. The CDR3 sequence is CASSQTIAGGPYNEQFF. CDR3 sequence (DNA): TGCGCCAGCAGCCAAACAATAGCGGGAGGGCCGTACAATGAGCAGTTCTTC.

The chain couples TRBV18 to TRBJ2-1, with no clear D. This CDR3 comprises 15 residues. V was clipped by 1 base and J by 6 bases, with 13 bases between them. Germline CDR1 KGHSH, CDR2 LQKENI. CDR3 loop: CASSPRGIGFNEQFF. CDR3 sequence (DNA): TGTGCCAGCTCACCACGTGGAATAGGGTTCAATGAGCAGTTCTTC.

This clonotype was observed a handful of times. J is TRBJ2-7 and V is TRBV4-3; 8 bases agree with TRBD1. The CDR3 loop spans 14 amino acids. V was pared by 4 bases and J by 7 bases, with 9 bases of the junction left unmatched. The V gene's germline CDR1 is LGHNA and CDR2 YSLEER. As DNA, the CDR3 is TGCGCCAGCAGCCGACACAGGGGGACGGTGGAGCAGTACTTC. It codes for CASSRHRGTVEQYF.

V and J are TRBV3-1 and TRBJ2-3; TRBD2 aligns across 7 bases. Germline CDR1 LGHDT, CDR2 YNNKEL (reference sequence). The V segment lost 3 bases and the J segment 5 bases; nucleotides outside the gene matches: 14. There are 17 residues in the CDR3. The CDR3 bases are TGTGCCAGCAGCCAGGATCCACTAGCGCCCCAGGGAGATACGCAGTATTTT. Translating gives CASSQDPLAPQGDTQYF.

The CDR3 is CASSLGIRSSYNEQFF. Here the CDR3 DNA reads TGCGCCAGCAGCTTGGGAATAAGGAGCTCCTACAATGAGCAGTTCTTC. This rearrangement joins TRBV5-1 to TRBJ2-1; no clear D gene. Looked up from germline, CDR1 is SGHRS and CDR2 is YFSETQ. This CDR3 region has 16 residues. Trimming left V 0 bases short and J 0 bases short, with 10 bases between.

This clonotype was recorded at least ten times. In DNA, the CDR3 is TGTGCCAGCAGCCTAGGGCTGCTCACCGGGGAGCTGTTTTTT. Translated: CASSLGLLTGELFF. The chain links TRBV7-2 to TRBJ2-2; the D is unclear. Germline V gene data show CDR1 as SGHTA and CDR2 as FQGNSA. The CDR3 is 14 amino acids. V shed 5 bases and J shed 4 bases, with 11 bases lying between them.

This clonotype was observed at least ten times. The J gene is TRBJ2-5, the V gene TRBV7-2, with unresolved D. The V gene's germline CDR1 is SGHTA and CDR2 FQGNSA. The CDR3 runs 13 residues. Trimming took off 0 bases at V and 2 bases at J, with 4 bases between the two ends. The DNA for the CDR3 is TGTGCCAGCAGCTTAGCTCAGCAAGAGACCCAGTACTTC. It translates to CASSLAQQETQYF.

This clonotype was observed at least ten times. The rearrangement uses TRBV18 and TRBJ1-2, with D possibly matching TRBD1 (5 bases). This CDR3 spans 17 amino acids. Germline CDR1 reads KGHSH; CDR2 reads LQKENI. Trimming removed 2 bases from V and 0 bases from J, with 16 bases in between. CDR3 residues: CASSPNRTPLANYGYTF. The CDR3, as DNA: TGTGCCAGCTCACCAAACAGGACTCCCTTAGCTAACTATGGCTACACCTTC.

This clonotype turned up a few times. This chain uses TRBV5-1 with TRBJ1-1; the D is unclear. V gave up 0 bases and J gave up 2 bases, with 14 bases separating them. The length of the CDR3 is 16 residues. Looked up from germline, CDR1 is SGHRS and CDR2 is YFSETQ. The CDR3 DNA reads TGCGCCAGCAGCTTGGATGGGTCCGGGTATAACACTGAAGCTTTCTTT. Residues: CASSLDGSGYNTEAFF. Variable domain in full (rest from reference TRBV5-1 and TRBJ1-1): KAGVTQTPRYLIKTRGQQVTLSCSPISGHRSVSWYQQTPGQGLQFLFEYFSETQRNKGNFPGRFSGRQFSNSRSEMNVSTLELGDSALYLCASSLDGSGYNTEAFFGQGTRLTVV.

Judged by abundance, this clonotype is medium-sized. This chain uses TRBV15 with TRBJ2-3; D remains unclear. The CDR3 runs 15 residues. Germline CDR1 reads LNHNV; CDR2 reads YYDKDF (reference sequence). The V end lost 0 bases, the J end lost 0 bases, and 7 bases lay between the germline ends. The DNA of the CDR3 is TGTGCCACCAGCAGAGAATACACTAGCACAGATACGCAGTATTTT. Protein product: CATSREYTSTDTQYF.

With respect to this clonotype: A much larger clone lies one base from this, so it may be a read error. The rearrangement uses TRBV7-9 and TRBJ2-5; 8 bases agree with TRBD1. CDR3 size: 15 residues. V trimming: 5 bases; J trimming: 6 bases; junction bases outside the gene matches: 11. Germline loops: CDR1 SEHNR, CDR2 FQNEAQ (reference sequence). The DNA of the CDR3 is TGTGCCAGCAGCCCCGGGACAGGAGCTGGGAAGACCCAGTACTTC. Protein: CASSPGTGAGKTQYF.

There are many counts of this clonotype. The chain links TRBV5-4 to TRBJ2-1; no reliable D call. This CDR3 region has 11 residues. In germline, CDR1 is SGHNT, CDR2 YYREEE (reference sequence). V was clipped by 4 bases and J by 5 bases, with 4 bases between them. In DNA, the CDR3 is TGTGCCAGCAGCGCCAACAATGAGCAGTTCTTC. Translated: CASSANNEQFF.

This clonotype was detected many times. V gene TRBV20-1 combines with J gene TRBJ2-7, with 8 bases identical to TRBD2. Germline values: CDR1 DFQATT, CDR2 SNEGSKA (reference sequence). This CDR3 spans 15 amino acids. The J segment lost 2 bases and the V segment lost 4 bases, leaving 10 bases of the junction unmatched. The CDR3 DNA sequence: TGCAGTGCTACGGCTAGCGGGCCTCTTACCTACGAGCAGTACTTC. This translates into CSATASGPLTYEQYF.

This clonotype is categorized as medium-sized. The V gene is TRBV11-2, the J gene TRBJ2-7, with D possibly matching TRBD1 (6 bases). Germline CDR1 is SGHAT and CDR2 is FQNNGV. V was pared by 1 base and J by 2 bases, with 9 bases between. The CDR3 has 14 amino acids. CDR3 sequence: CASSLVDSAYEQYF. For the CDR3, the DNA is TGTGCCAGCAGCTTAGTGGACAGTGCCTACGAGCAGTACTTC.

The sample holds many counts of this clonotype. The rearrangement links TRBV21-1 to TRBJ1-5. TRBV21-1 is described as a pseudogene. The CDR3 consists of 17 residues. This chain's CDR3 is CASSKDSDHPWNQPQHF. Here the CDR3 DNA reads TGTGCCAGCAGCAAAGACAGCGACCACCCTTGGAATCAGCCCCAGCATTTT.

The rearrangement joins TRBV5-1 to TRBJ1-4, with no clear D. CDR1 and CDR2 (germline): SGHRS, YFSETQ. V lost 0 bases and J lost 8, with 8 bases in between. There are 13 residues in the CDR3. CDR3 bases: TGCGCCAGCAGCTTGGATAACCCCGAAAAACTGTTTTTT. Translation: CASSLDNPEKLFF.